Following are 4 T cell receptor beta chains from one sample sequenced in a study of cytomegalovirus exposure and HLA in healthy donors. 13 Jbeta primers and 60 Vbeta primers were used for the PCR. The data were produced by immunoSEQ multiplex PCR, yet TCRdb's version contains in-frame clones alone and is incomplete. Counted here are 96,000 or so clones, roughly 74% occurring once; the ten biggest clones make up roughly 15%. Sequenced material: PBMCs. The receptor set was obtained from a woman between 65 and 79 years old in good health and CMV-seropositive.

The chain couples TRBV4-2 to TRBJ2-1; D not certain. Between the trimmed V and J ends, which lost 0 bases and 5 bases, there was a span of 11 bases. CDR1 is LGHNA, CDR2 YNFKEQ, per germline. This CDR3 has 15 residues. DNA of the CDR3: TGTGCCAGCAGCCAAGATCGGCTAGTCAACAATGAGCAGTTCTTC. This codes for CASSQDRLVNNEQFF.

This chain uses TRBV28 with TRBJ2-3; 7 nucleotides align to TRBD1. The CDR3 consists of 16 residues. Germline values: CDR1 MDHEN, CDR2 SYDVKM. With V trimmed by 5 bases and J by 0 bases, 8 bases remained unmatched. The CDR3 reads CASSSGQAFSTDTQYF. CDR3 in DNA: TGTGCCAGCAGTAGTGGACAGGCCTTTAGCACAGATACGCAGTATTTT.

In this sample, this clone turned up a few times. The chain is built from TRBV28 and TRBJ2-7; a weak D match, TRBD1 (6 bases). CDR3 size: 15 residues. Trimming cost V 2 bases and J 1 base, with 12 bases left between them. CDR1 is MDHEN, CDR2 SYDVKM, per germline. For the CDR3, the DNA is TGTGCCAGCAGTTTACCCGACAGGTTTTCCTACGAGCAGTACTTC. It specifies CASSLPDRFSYEQYF.

The chain links TRBV28 to TRBJ1-5; D ambiguous. The CDR3 contains 16 residues. Trimming stripped 4 bases from V and 2 bases from J, with 15 bases between. The germline V gene has CDR1 MDHEN and CDR2 SYDVKM. The CDR3 sequence: CASSSVAGEGNQPQHF. The CDR3 DNA reads TGTGCCAGCAGTTCCGTTGCCGGGGAGGGCAATCAGCCCCAGCATTTT.